This entry concerns a single T cell receptor beta chain. V was cut by 3 bases and J by 2 bases, with 12 bases left in between. CDR3 length: 14 amino acids. Germline V CDR1 and CDR2: GTSNPN, SVGIG (reference sequence). The sample originates from a study of control samples from healthy donors and cancer patients. Clones were read by immunoSEQ multiplex PCR, and TCRdb kept only the in-frame ones, dropping some. The table shows over 100,000 clones, with roughly 90% occurring only once. Sequenced sample: blood. The chain uses TRBV30 and TRBJ2-3, with TRBD2 as a possible D gene (5 bases). The origin of this receptor is a woman between 50 and 59 years old in good health. The CDR3 reads CAWSGGLDTDTQYF. For the CDR3, the DNA is TGTGCCTGGAGCGGCGGACTTGACACAGATACGCAGTATTTT.